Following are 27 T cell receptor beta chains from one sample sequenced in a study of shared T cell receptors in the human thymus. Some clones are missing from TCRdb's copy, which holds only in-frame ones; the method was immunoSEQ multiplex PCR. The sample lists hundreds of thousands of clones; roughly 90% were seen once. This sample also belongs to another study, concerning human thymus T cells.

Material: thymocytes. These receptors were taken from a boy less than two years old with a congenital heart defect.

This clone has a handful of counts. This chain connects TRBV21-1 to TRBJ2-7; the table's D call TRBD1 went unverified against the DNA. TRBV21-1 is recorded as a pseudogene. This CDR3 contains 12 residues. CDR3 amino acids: CASDGAFYEQYF. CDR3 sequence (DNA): TGTGCCAGCGATGGGGCTTTCTACGAGCAGTACTTC.

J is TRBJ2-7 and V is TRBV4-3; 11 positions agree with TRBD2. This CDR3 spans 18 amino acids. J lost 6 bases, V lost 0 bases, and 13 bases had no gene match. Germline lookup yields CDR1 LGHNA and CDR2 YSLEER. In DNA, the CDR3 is TGCGCCAGCAGCCAAGAGGGGAGACTAGCGGGGTATTCTTTCGAGCAGTACTTC. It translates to CASSQEGRLAGYSFEQYF.

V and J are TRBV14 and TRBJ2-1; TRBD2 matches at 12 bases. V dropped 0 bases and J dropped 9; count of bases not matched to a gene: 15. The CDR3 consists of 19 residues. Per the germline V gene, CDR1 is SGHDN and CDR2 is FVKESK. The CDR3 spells CASSQDATSGSFQPPEQFF. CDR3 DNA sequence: TGTGCCAGCAGCCAAGACGCGACTAGCGGGAGTTTCCAGCCCCCTGAGCAGTTCTTC.

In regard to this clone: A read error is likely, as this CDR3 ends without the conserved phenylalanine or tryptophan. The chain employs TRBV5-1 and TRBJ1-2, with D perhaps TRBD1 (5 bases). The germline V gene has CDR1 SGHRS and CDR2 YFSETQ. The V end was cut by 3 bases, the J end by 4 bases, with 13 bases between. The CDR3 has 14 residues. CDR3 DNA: TGCGCCAGCAGCTGGGCGCAGGGTCCCTATGGCTACACCCTC. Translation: CASSWAQGPYGYTL.

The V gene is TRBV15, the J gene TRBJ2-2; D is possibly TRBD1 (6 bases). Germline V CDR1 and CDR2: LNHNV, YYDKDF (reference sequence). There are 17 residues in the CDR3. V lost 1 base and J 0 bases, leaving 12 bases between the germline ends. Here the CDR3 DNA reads TGTGCCACCAGCAGAGGCACCGGGACATCGAACACCGGGGAGCTGTTTTTT. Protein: CATSRGTGTSNTGELFF. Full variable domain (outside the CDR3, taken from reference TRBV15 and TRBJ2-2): DAMVIQNPRYQVTQFGKPVTLSCSQTLNHNVMYWYQQKSSQAPKLLFHYYDKDFNNEADTPDNFQSRRPNTSFCFLDIRSPGLGDTAMYLCATSRGTGTSNTGELFFGEGSRLTVL.

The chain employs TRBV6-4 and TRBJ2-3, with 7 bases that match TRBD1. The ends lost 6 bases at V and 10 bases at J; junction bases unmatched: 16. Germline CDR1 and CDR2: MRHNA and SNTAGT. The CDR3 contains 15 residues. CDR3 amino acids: CASSLRQGPKSAQYF. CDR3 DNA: TGTGCCAGCAGCCTTAGACAGGGTCCCAAGTCGGCGCAGTATTTT.

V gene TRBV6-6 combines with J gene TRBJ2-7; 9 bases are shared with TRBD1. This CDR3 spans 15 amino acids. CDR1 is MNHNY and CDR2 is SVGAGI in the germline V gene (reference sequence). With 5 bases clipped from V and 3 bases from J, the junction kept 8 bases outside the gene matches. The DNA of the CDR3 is TGTGCCAGCAGTCCCCCAGGGACAGGGATCTACGAGCAGTACTTC. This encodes CASSPPGTGIYEQYF.

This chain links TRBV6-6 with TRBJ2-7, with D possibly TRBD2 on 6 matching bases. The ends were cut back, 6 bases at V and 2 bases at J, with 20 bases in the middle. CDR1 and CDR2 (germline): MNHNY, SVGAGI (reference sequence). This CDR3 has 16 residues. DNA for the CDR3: TGTGCCAGCAGGATAGCTCTAGCGCGACCTCCCTACGAGCAGTACTTC. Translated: CASRIALARPPYEQYF.

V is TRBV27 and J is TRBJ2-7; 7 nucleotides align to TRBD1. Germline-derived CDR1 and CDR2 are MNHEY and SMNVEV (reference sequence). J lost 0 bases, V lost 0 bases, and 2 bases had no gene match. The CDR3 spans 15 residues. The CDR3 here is CASSLSYRGSYEQYF. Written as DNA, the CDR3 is TGTGCCAGCAGTTTATCTTACAGGGGCTCCTACGAGCAGTACTTC.

Here the CDR3 reads CASSEGRRTFPGNTIYF. For the CDR3, the DNA is TGTGCCAGCAGTGAGGGTAGGAGAACCTTCCCTGGAAACACCATATATTTT. The J gene is TRBJ1-3, the V gene TRBV25-1; D not resolved. Germline V CDR1 and CDR2: MGHDK, SYGVNS. CDR3 length: 17 residues. V gave up 3 bases and J gave up 2 bases, with 17 bases separating them.

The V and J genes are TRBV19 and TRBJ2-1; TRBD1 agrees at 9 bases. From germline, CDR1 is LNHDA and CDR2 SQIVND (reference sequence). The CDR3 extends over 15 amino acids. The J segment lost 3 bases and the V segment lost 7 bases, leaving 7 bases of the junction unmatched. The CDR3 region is CASTAGTGRYNEQFF. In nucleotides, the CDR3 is TGTGCCAGTACCGCCGGGACAGGGCGCTACAATGAGCAGTTCTTC.

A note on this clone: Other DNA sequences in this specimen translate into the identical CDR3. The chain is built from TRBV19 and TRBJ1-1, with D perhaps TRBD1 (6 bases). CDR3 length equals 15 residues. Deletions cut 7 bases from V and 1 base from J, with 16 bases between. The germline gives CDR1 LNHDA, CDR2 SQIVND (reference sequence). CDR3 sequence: CASNPEGRGNTEAFF. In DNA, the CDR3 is TGTGCCAGTAACCCTGAGGGCAGGGGGAACACTGAAGCTTTCTTT.

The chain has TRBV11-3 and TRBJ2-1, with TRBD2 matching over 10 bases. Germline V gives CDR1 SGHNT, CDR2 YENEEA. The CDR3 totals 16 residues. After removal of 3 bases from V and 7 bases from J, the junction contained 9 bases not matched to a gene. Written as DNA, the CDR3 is TGTGCCAGCAGCTTTGGAGAAGCGGGAGGGCAGAATGAGCAGTTCTTC. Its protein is CASSFGEAGGQNEQFF.

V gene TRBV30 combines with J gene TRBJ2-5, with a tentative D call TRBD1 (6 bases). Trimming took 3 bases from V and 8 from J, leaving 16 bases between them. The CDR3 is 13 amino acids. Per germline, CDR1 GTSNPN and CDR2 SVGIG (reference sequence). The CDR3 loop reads CAWRSRQAATQYF. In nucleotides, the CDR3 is TGTGCCTGGAGGTCGCGACAGGCGGCAACCCAGTACTTC.

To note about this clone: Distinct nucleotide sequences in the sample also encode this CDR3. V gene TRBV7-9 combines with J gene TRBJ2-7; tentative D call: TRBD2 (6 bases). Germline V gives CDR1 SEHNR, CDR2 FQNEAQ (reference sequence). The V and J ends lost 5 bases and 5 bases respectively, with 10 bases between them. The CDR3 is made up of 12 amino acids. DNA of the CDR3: TGTGCCAGCAGCCTAGGCGGGGACGAGCAGTACTTC. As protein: CASSLGGDEQYF.

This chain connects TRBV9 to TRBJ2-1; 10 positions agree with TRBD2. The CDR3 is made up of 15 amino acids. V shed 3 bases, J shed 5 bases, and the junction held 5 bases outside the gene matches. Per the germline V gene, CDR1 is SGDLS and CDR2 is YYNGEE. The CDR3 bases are TGTGCCAGCAGCGCCGGACTAGCGGACCACAATGAGCAGTTCTTC. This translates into CASSAGLADHNEQFF.

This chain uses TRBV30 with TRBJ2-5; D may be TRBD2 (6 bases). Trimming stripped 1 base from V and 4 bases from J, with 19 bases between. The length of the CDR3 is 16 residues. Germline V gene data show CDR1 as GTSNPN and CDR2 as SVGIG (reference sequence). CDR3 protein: CAWSGGVVRGLETQYF. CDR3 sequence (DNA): TGTGCCTGGAGTGGGGGGGTTGTTAGAGGGTTAGAGACCCAGTACTTC.

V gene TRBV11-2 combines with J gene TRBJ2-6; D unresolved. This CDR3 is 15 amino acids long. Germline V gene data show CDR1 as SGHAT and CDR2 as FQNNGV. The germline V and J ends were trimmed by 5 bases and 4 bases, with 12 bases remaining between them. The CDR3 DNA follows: TGTGCCAGCAGCCGGGTGTCGATCGGGGCCAACGTCCTGACTTTC. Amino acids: CASSRVSIGANVLTF.

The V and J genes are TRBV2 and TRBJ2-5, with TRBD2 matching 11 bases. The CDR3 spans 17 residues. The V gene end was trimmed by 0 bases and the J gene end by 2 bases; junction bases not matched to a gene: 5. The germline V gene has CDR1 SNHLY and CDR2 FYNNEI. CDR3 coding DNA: TGTGCCAGCAGTGAAGCAGCTAGCGGGAGGTCTCAAGAGACCCAGTACTTC. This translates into CASSEAASGRSQETQYF. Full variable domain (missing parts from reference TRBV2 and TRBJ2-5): EPEVTQTPSHQVTQMGQEVILRCVPISNHLYFYWYRQILGQKVEFLVSFYNNEISEKSEIFDDQFSVERPDGSNFTLKIRSTKLEDSAMYFCASSEAASGRSQETQYFGPGTRLLVL.

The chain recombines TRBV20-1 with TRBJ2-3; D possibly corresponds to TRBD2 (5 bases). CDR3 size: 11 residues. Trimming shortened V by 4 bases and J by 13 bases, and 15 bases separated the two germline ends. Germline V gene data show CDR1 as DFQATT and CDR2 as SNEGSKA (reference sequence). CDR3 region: CSAIEASREYF. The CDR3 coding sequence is TGCAGTGCTATAGAGGCTAGCCGGGAGTATTTT.

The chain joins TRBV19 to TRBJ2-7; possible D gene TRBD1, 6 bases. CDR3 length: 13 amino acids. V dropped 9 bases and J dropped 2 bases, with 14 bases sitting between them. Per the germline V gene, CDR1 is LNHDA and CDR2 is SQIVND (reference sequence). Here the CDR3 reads CASKGPGAYEQYF. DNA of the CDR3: TGTGCCAGCAAGGGACCAGGGGCCTACGAGCAGTACTTC.

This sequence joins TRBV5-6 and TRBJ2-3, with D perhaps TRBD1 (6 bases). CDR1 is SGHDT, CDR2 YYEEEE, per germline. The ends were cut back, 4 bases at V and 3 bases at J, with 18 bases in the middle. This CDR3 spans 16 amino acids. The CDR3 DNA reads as TGTGCCAGCAGCCCCACAGGGTGGATGGTGACAGATACGCAGTATTTT. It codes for CASSPTGWMVTDTQYF.

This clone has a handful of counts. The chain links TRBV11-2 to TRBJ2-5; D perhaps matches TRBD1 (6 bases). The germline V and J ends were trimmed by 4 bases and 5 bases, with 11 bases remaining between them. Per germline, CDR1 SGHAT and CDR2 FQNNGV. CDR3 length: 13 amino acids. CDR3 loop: CASSYRAFETQYF. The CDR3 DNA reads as TGTGCCAGCAGCTACAGGGCCTTCGAGACCCAGTACTTC.

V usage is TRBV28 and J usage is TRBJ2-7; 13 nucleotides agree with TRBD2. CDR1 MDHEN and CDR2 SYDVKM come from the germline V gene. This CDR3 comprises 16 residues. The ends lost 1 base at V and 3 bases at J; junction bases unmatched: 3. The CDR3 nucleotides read TGTGCCAGCAGTTTATCAGGGACTAGCGGGGTCTACGAGCAGTACTTC. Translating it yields CASSLSGTSGVYEQYF.

CDR3 DNA sequence: TGTGCCAGCTCACCACCACAGGCCGTTAGAAGGGGGCCTGGCTATGGCTACACCTTC. Translating it yields CASSPPQAVRRGPGYGYTF. The chain links TRBV18 to TRBJ1-2, with 7 bases fitting TRBD1. In germline, CDR1 is KGHSH, CDR2 LQKENI. The CDR3 covers 19 residues. V lost 0 bases and J lost 4; bases outside the gene matches: 17. The variable domain in full, with the rest retrieved from reference TRBV18 and TRBJ1-2, is NAGVMQNPRHLVRRRGQEARLRCSPMKGHSHVYWYRQLPEEGLKFMVYLQKENIIDESGMPKERFSAEFPKEGPSILRIQQVVRGDSAAYFCASSPPQAVRRGPGYGYTFGSGTRLTVV.

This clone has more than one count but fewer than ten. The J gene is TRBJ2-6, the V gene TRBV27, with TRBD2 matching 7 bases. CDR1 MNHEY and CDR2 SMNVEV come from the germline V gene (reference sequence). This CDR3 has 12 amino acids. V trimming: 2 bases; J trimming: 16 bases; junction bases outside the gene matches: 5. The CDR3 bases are TGTGCCAGCAGTTTACAGCGGGGTTTTCTGACTTTC. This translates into CASSLQRGFLTF.

The chain's CDR3 is CASSSGTSGTEQFF. CDR3 DNA: TGTGCCAGCAGTTCCGGGACTAGCGGGACTGAGCAGTTCTTC. The genes are TRBV27 and TRBJ2-1; 13 positions agree with TRBD2. There are 14 residues in the CDR3. Trimming removed 4 bases from V and 9 bases from J; junction bases left unmatched: 3. CDR1 is MNHEY, CDR2 SMNVEV, per germline (reference sequence).